The 30 T cell receptor beta chains given below trace back to one sample, sequenced in a study of CD8+ T cells in alopecia areata. RNA was isolated and reverse transcribed to cDNA, the sequencing template. Clones were read by immunoSEQ multiplex PCR, and TCRdb kept only the in-frame ones, dropping some. The sample lists roughly 60,000 clones, roughly 46% occurring once. Input material: NKG2D-low CD8+ T cells sorted from blood. The receptor set was obtained from a human donor with alopecia areata.

The rearrangement links TRBV25-1 to TRBJ2-5; 8 bases fit TRBD2. CDR3 length: 13 amino acids. J lost 5 bases, V lost 8 bases, and 7 bases had no gene match. Germline CDR1 is MGHDK and CDR2 is SYGVNS. The CDR3 bases are TGTGCCAGCGGGGGTACGGGAGGGGAGACCCAGTACTTC. Translated: CASGGTGGETQYF.

The rearrangement joins TRBV6-5 to TRBJ2-3; a possible D gene is TRBD1 (5 bases). CDR3 length equals 15 residues. Germline loops: CDR1 MNHEY, CDR2 SVGAGI. V was trimmed by 0 bases and J by 2 bases, leaving 9 bases between them. CDR3 coding DNA: TGTGCCAGCAGTTACTCCAGGGTATACACAGATACGCAGTATTTT. Its protein product is CASSYSRVYTDTQYF.

This clone was picked up a small number of times. The chain has TRBV7-9 and TRBJ2-1; D gene uncertain. Trimming cost V 1 base and J 5 bases, with 3 bases left between them. This CDR3 contains 12 residues. Per germline, CDR1 SEHNR and CDR2 FQNEAQ (reference sequence). In DNA form, the CDR3 reads TGTGCCAGCAGCTTAGAAGACAATGAGCAGTTCTTC. It translates to CASSLEDNEQFF.

This clone was found once. The chain employs TRBV27 and TRBJ2-7, with D tentatively TRBD1 or TRBD2 (5 bases each). Germline CDR1 MNHEY, CDR2 SMNVEV (reference sequence). With 3 bases removed from V and 2 bases from J, the gap between germline ends came to 8 bases. The CDR3 sequence is 13 residues long. CDR3 amino acids: CASSLGTTYEQYF. The CDR3 bases are TGTGCCAGCAGTTTGGGGACCACCTACGAGCAGTACTTC.

This clone has only a few counts. The chain is built from TRBV7-9 and TRBJ2-2, with TRBD1 matching over 8 bases. The J segment lost 5 bases and the V segment lost 5 bases, leaving 10 bases of the junction unmatched. The CDR3 sequence is 16 residues long. Germline V CDR1 and CDR2: SEHNR, FQNEAQ (reference sequence). The CDR3 here is CASSLLGQGATGELFF. Here the CDR3 DNA reads TGTGCCAGCAGCCTCCTAGGACAGGGAGCGACCGGGGAGCTGTTTTTT.

This clone was detected only a few times. V usage is TRBV7-9 and J usage is TRBJ2-7; TRBD2 matches at 10 bases. The germline V gene encodes CDR1 SEHNR and CDR2 FQNEAQ (reference sequence). Trimming took 5 bases from V and 4 from J; bases not matched to a gene: 8. CDR3 size: 15 residues. The CDR3 region has the DNA TGTGCCAGCAGCCCATCCCGGACTAGCGGTTACGAGCAGTACTTC. Amino acid sequence: CASSPSRTSGYEQYF.

In its sample, this clone was seen a few times. This chain uses TRBV7-9 with TRBJ1-5; D not certain. The CDR3 is 14 residues long. Trimming left V 5 bases short and J 1 base short, with 9 bases between. Germline values: CDR1 SEHNR, CDR2 FQNEAQ (reference sequence). CDR3 sequence reads: CASSPPGSNQPQHF. DNA of the CDR3: TGTGCCAGCAGCCCTCCTGGGAGCAATCAGCCCCAGCATTTT. Drawing the rest from reference TRBV7-9 and TRBJ1-5, the complete variable domain is DTGVSQNPRHKITKRGQNVTFRCDPISEHNRLYWYRQTLGQGPEFLTYFQNEAQLEKSRLLSDRFSAERPKGSFSTLEIQRTEQGDSAMYLCASSPPGSNQPQHFGDGTRLSIL.

This clone was seen just once. The chain has TRBV4-3 and TRBJ2-1; weak D call: TRBD1 (6 bases). Per the germline V gene, CDR1 is LGHNA and CDR2 is YSLEER. Trimming stripped 0 bases from V and 8 bases from J, with 23 bases between. The CDR3 runs to 18 residues. The CDR3 DNA reads as TGCGCCAGCAGCCAAGATCCCCTCTTTGCAGGGGTGAACGATGAGCAGTTCTTC. Translation: CASSQDPLFAGVNDEQFF.

The rearrangement uses TRBV2 and TRBJ2-6; maybe TRBD1 (6 bases). Deletions cut 7 bases from V and 5 bases from J, with 9 bases between. The germline CDR1 and CDR2 sequences are SNHLY and FYNNEI. The CDR3 loop spans 13 amino acids. The CDR3 DNA reads as TGTGCCAGCAAAGGGGGTAGGGCCAACGTCCTGACTTTC. The encoded protein is CASKGGRANVLTF.

V gene TRBV5-1 combines with J gene TRBJ2-5, with 13 bases that match TRBD2. Unmatched junction bases numbered 9, after V lost 6 bases and J lost 4 bases. Germline CDR1 and CDR2: SGHRS and YFSETQ. The CDR3 has 16 amino acids. The CDR3 is CASTQGTSGMGETQYF. The CDR3, as DNA: TGCGCCAGCACTCAAGGGACTAGCGGGATGGGAGAGACCCAGTACTTC.

CDR3 amino acids: CASSLAGDPYEQYF. CDR3 bases: TGTGCCAGCAGCTTAGCGGGGGATCCCTACGAGCAGTACTTC. The rearrangement uses TRBV7-9 and TRBJ2-7; D possibly matches TRBD1 or TRBD2 (5 bases each). Trimming took off 0 bases at V and 2 bases at J, with 8 bases between the two ends. CDR3 length: 14 residues. The V gene's germline CDR1 is SEHNR and CDR2 FQNEAQ (reference sequence).

The chain couples TRBV7-9 to TRBJ1-3; possibly TRBD1 for D (6 bases). The ends were cut back, 5 bases at V and 0 bases at J, with 20 bases in the middle. Germline CDR1 SEHNR, CDR2 FQNEAQ (reference sequence). CDR3 length: 18 amino acids. CDR3 loop: CASSRTGAPDTSGNTIYF. DNA for the CDR3: TGTGCCAGCAGCCGGACGGGGGCACCTGATACCTCTGGAAACACCATATATTTT.

The chain recombines TRBV11-2 with TRBJ2-5, with D unclear. The germline CDR1 and CDR2 sequences are SGHAT and FQNNGV. CDR3 length: 13 residues. With 4 bases removed from V and 4 bases from J, the gap between germline ends came to 10 bases. The CDR3 bases are TGTGCCAGCAGCTCTAGATGGGGAGAGACCCAGTACTTC. Translating gives CASSSRWGETQYF. The whole variable domain, remainder taken from reference TRBV11-2 and TRBJ2-5, is EAGVAQSPRYKIIEKRQSVAFWCNPISGHATLYWYQQILGQGPKLLIQFQNNGVVDDSQLPKDRFSAERLKGVDSTLKIQPAKLEDSAVYLCASSSRWGETQYFGPGTRLLVL.

V and J are TRBV7-9 and TRBJ2-7, with 7 bases aligning to TRBD1. CDR3 length: 12 residues. J gave up 7 bases and V 10 bases, and 10 bases lay outside the gene matches. In germline, CDR1 is SEHNR, CDR2 FQNEAQ (reference sequence). The CDR3 DNA is TGTGCCACCTCCGAAGGGGGCAAAGAGCAGTACTTC. Its translation: CATSEGGKEQYF.

The chain recombines TRBV27 with TRBJ2-5, with D unresolved. The germline V gene has CDR1 MNHEY and CDR2 SMNVEV (reference sequence). Trimming removed 4 bases from V and 4 bases from J, with 4 bases in between. The length of the CDR3 is 11 residues. CDR3 sequence: CASSWRETQYF. The CDR3, as DNA: TGTGCCAGCAGTTGGAGAGAGACCCAGTACTTC.

The V and J genes are TRBV2 and TRBJ2-3; 8 bases line up with TRBD2. The CDR3 runs 14 residues. Germline V gives CDR1 SNHLY, CDR2 FYNNEI. With 8 bases clipped from V and 3 bases from J, the junction kept 7 bases outside the gene matches. CDR3 DNA: TGTGCCAGCTCTCTCGGGGGGGCAACAGATACGCAGTATTTT. It translates to CASSLGGATDTQYF.

This clone was detected a few times. The genes are TRBV10-3 and TRBJ2-6; the match to TRBD2 covers 9 bases. Germline assignment: CDR1 ENHRY and CDR2 SYGVKD. CDR3 length equals 19 residues. The ends lost 4 bases at V and 2 bases at J; junction bases unmatched: 12. The DNA for the CDR3 is TGTGCCATCAGTGGCCCCTCGGCGGGGGGGCTTACTGGGGCCAACGTCCTGACTTTC. Protein sequence: CAISGPSAGGLTGANVLTF.

The J gene is TRBJ2-7, the V gene TRBV29-1; 10 bases agree with TRBD2. The CDR3 has 13 amino acids. Germline-derived CDR1 and CDR2 are SQVTM and ANQGSEA. J gave up 2 bases and V 7 bases, and 5 bases lay outside the gene matches. The CDR3 nucleotides are TGCAGCGCCCTAGCGGGGGCGGCCTACGAGCAGTACTTC. Its protein is CSALAGAAYEQYF.

The CDR3 loop reads CASSLTHSYEQYF. CDR3 in DNA: TGTGCCAGCAGTCTCACCCACTCCTACGAGCAGTACTTC. The chain couples TRBV27 to TRBJ2-7; no firm D call. The CDR3 has 13 amino acids. Germline V gives CDR1 MNHEY, CDR2 SMNVEV (reference sequence). Trimming left V 5 bases short and J 0 bases short, with 8 bases between.

The chain recombines TRBV29-1 with TRBJ2-5; a possible D gene is TRBD2 (9 bases). The length of the CDR3 is 17 residues. Germline V gene data show CDR1 as SQVTM and CDR2 as ANQGSEA. Trimming removed 4 bases from V and 5 bases from J, with 26 bases in between. The CDR3: CSVGTSAAVRQGETQYF. CDR3 coding DNA: TGCAGCGTTGGGACTAGCGCGGCGGTCCGACAGGGGGAGACCCAGTACTTC.

This clone was seen more than once but under ten times. This CDR3 is also generated by other DNA sequences in the sample. The V call is TRBV7-9, the J call TRBJ2-7; TRBD1 might be the D (5 bases). The germline gives CDR1 SEHNR, CDR2 FQNEAQ (reference sequence). There are 13 residues in the CDR3. The ends were cut back, 0 bases at V and 7 bases at J, with 10 bases in the middle. The CDR3 sequence: CASSLAGVEEQYF. CDR3 sequence (DNA): TGTGCCAGCAGCTTAGCAGGGGTCGAGGAGCAGTACTTC.

V and J are TRBV7-9 and TRBJ2-5; 11 bases match TRBD1. CDR3 size: 16 residues. Trimming took 6 bases from V and 5 from J; bases not matched to a gene: 11. The germline V gene encodes CDR1 SEHNR and CDR2 FQNEAQ (reference sequence). CDR3 in amino acids: CASRSLGQGAWETQYF. DNA for the CDR3: TGTGCCAGCAGAAGCCTCGGACAGGGGGCCTGGGAGACCCAGTACTTC.

V and J are TRBV15 and TRBJ1-2; D gene uncertain. V was pared by 0 bases and J by 4 bases, with 9 bases between. This CDR3 comprises 14 residues. Germline CDR1 is LNHNV and CDR2 is YYDKDF (reference sequence). CDR3 loop: CATSRDLASYGYTF. Here the CDR3 DNA reads TGTGCCACCAGCAGAGATTTAGCCTCCTATGGCTACACCTTC.

This rearrangement joins TRBV15 to TRBJ1-5, with 7 bases matching TRBD1. There are 16 residues in the CDR3. With 0 bases clipped from V and 2 bases from J, the junction kept 4 bases outside the gene matches. In germline, CDR1 is LNHNV, CDR2 YYDKDF (reference sequence). The chain's CDR3 is CATSRDLGGGNQPQHF. DNA of the CDR3: TGTGCCACCAGCAGAGACTTAGGGGGCGGCAATCAGCCCCAGCATTTT.

J is TRBJ2-7 and V is TRBV29-1; 7 nucleotides line up with TRBD2. J was trimmed by 2 bases and V by 6 bases; bases with no gene match: 7. Germline V CDR1 and CDR2: SQVTM, ANQGSEA. CDR3 length: 13 residues. CDR3 residues: CSVRGGQTYEQYF. In DNA, the CDR3 is TGCAGCGTGAGGGGAGGGCAAACCTACGAGCAGTACTTC.

The chain combines TRBV5-1 with TRBJ1-4, with D possibly matching TRBD1 (5 bases). The CDR3 runs 15 residues. Germline CDR1 and CDR2: SGHRS and YFSETQ. V dropped 3 bases and J dropped 1 base, with 10 bases sitting between them. Written as DNA, the CDR3 is TGCGCCAGCAGCTCCGACAGACTAACTAATGAAAAACTGTTTTTT. Translating gives CASSSDRLTNEKLFF.

The CDR3 region has the DNA TGTGCCAGCAGTGACCTTGGGACTGAAGCTTTCTTT. It is translated as CASSDLGTEAFF. The chain has TRBV2 and TRBJ1-1; unclear D gene. The CDR3 is made up of 12 amino acids. V was cut by 3 bases and J by 5 bases, with 7 bases left in between. The V gene's germline CDR1 is SNHLY and CDR2 FYNNEI.

This clone showed up just once. The chain links TRBV6-5 to TRBJ2-2; unclear D gene. The CDR3 is 12 residues long. V lost 6 bases to trimming and J lost 6 bases, with 8 bases between them. CDR1 is MNHEY, CDR2 SVGAGI, per germline. In nucleotides, the CDR3 is TGTGCCAGCAGCACGTTCCCCGGGGAGCTGTTTTTT. Its protein product is CASSTFPGELFF.

This chain connects TRBV2 to TRBJ2-7; no firm D call. Trimming shortened V by 7 bases and J by 2 bases, and 12 bases separated the two germline ends. The CDR3 totals 13 residues. Germline assignment: CDR1 SNHLY and CDR2 FYNNEI. The CDR3 loop reads CASTLGGTYEQYF. CDR3 DNA: TGTGCCAGCACCCTCGGCGGAACCTACGAGCAGTACTTC.

V gene TRBV5-1 combines with J gene TRBJ2-5, with 10 bases fitting TRBD1. Unmatched junction bases numbered 7, after V lost 0 bases and J lost 5 bases. The CDR3 is 16 amino acids. The V gene's germline CDR1 is SGHRS and CDR2 YFSETQ. This CDR3 is CASSLVWTGGVETQYF. The DNA for the CDR3 is TGCGCCAGCAGCTTGGTATGGACAGGGGGAGTCGAGACCCAGTACTTC.